What follows is one T cell receptor (beta chain) and its context. Its antigen is still unknown. This sample is part of a study of T cell responses to AZD1222 COVID-19 vaccine. Study-wide findings and caveats: Spike regions recognized by vaccine-associated CD4 TCRs spanned the protein, led by 160-218 and 743-854.

TCRdb's table, derived via immunoSEQ multiplex PCR, lists solely in-frame clones and lacks some. This sample has some 130,000 clones, with approximately 92% found just once. Sample: peripheral blood, taken on day 0 of AZD1222 vaccination. The clonotype originates from an adult in good health.

The CDR3 region has the DNA TGTGCCAGCAGCTCTAAGATTGGCACCGGGGAGCTGTTTTTT. This codes for CASSSKIGTGELFF. This chain uses TRBV7-8 with TRBJ2-2; no definite D call. CDR3 length: 14 amino acids. V lost 4 bases and J 4 bases, leaving 10 bases between the germline ends. Per germline, CDR1 SGHVS and CDR2 FQNEAQ.